These T cell receptor beta chains were read from a single sample in a study of blood T cells in healthy people across ages. TCRdb re-called the 5' RACE reads through MiXCR, storing one row per CDR3 protein. The data show some 1.1 million distinct CDR3 sequences, with around two fifths seen just once and about an eighth held by the top ten. Material for sequencing was blood. The source is a man between 18 and 35 years old in good health. Both conserved end residues are part of each CDR3. A D gene is named only where the DNA matches it firmly. Only some rows state a clone size, as once, few, many or a class for expanded clones.

>TRBJ2-1|TRBD1|TRBV9|.
CASSAGGTGSWNEQFF
TGTGCCAGCAGCGCCGGAGGGACAGGGTCCTGGAATGAGCAGTTCTTC
>TRBJ2-1|.|TRBV20-1|.
CSARDAGSSYNEQFF
TGCAGTGCTAGAGATGCAGGGAGCTCCTACAATGAGCAGTTCTTC
>TRBJ2-1|.|TRBV11-1|few
CASSYATNSYNEQFF
TGTGCCAGCAGCTACGCGACTAACTCCTACAATGAGCAGTTCTTC
>TRBJ1-5|.|TRBV7-2|.
CASTLGGYSNQPQHF
TGTGCCAGCACCCTGGGAGGGTATAGCAATCAGCCCCAGCATTTT
>TRBJ2-1|.|TRBV10-3|many
CAISDGFSSYNEQFF
TGTGCCATCAGTGATGGATTTAGCTCCTACAATGAGCAGTTCTTC
>TRBJ2-1|.|TRBV20-1|many
CSARETGARYNEQFF
TGCAGTGCGCGGGAAACAGGGGCAAGGTACAATGAGCAGTTCTTC
>TRBJ2-7|.|TRBV6-5|few
CASSSTGNGREQYF
TGTGCCAGCAGTTCAACAGGGAATGGACGCGAGCAGTACTTC
>TRBJ1-5|.|TRBV20-1|.
CSATPDSSNQPQHF
TGCAGTGCCACTCCGGACTCCTCTAATCAGCCCCAGCATTTT
>TRBJ1-1|.|TRBV27|.
CASTGTTRTEAFF
TGTGCCAGCACCGGGACCACGAGAACTGAAGCTTTCTTT
>TRBJ1-4|TRBD1|TRBV9|few
CASGSGGTNEKLFF
TGTGCCAGCGGATCAGGGGGAACTAATGAAAAACTGTTTTTT
>TRBJ1-5|.|TRBV6-2/TRBV6-3|.
CASSFRDGHQPQHF
TGTGCCAGCAGCTTCAGGGACGGTCATCAGCCCCAGCATTTT
>TRBJ1-4|.|TRBV12-3/TRBV12-4|.
CAGSPGGGRDEKLFF
TGTGCCGGCAGTCCCGGGGGAGGCCGGGATGAAAAACTGTTTTTT
>TRBJ2-5|.|TRBV28|.
CASTSPAWGQETQYF
TGTGCCAGCACCTCTCCCGCATGGGGGCAAGAGACCCAGTACTTC
>TRBJ2-5|TRBD1|TRBV10-3|few
CAIGQEQETQYF
TGTGCCATCGGACAGGAACAAGAGACCCAGTACTTC
>TRBJ2-2|.|TRBV13|.
CASSFQEGSNTGELFF
TGTGCCAGCAGCTTTCAGGAGGGGTCGAACACCGGGGAGCTGTTTTTT
>TRBJ2-2|.|TRBV7-2|.
CASRVKRANTGELFF
TGTGCCAGCAGAGTCAAGCGGGCGAACACCGGGGAGCTGTTTTTT
>TRBJ1-1|.|TRBV20-1|.
CSASSGASPEAFF
TGCAGTGCTAGTTCCGGCGCGAGCCCTGAAGCTTTCTTT
>TRBJ2-1|.|TRBV4-1|.
CASSPGRDTYYNEQFF
TGCGCCAGCAGTCCAGGGAGGGACACCTATTACAATGAGCAGTTCTTC
>TRBJ2-5|.|TRBV7-2|many
CASSLGLQETQYF
TGTGCCAGCAGCTTAGGACTACAAGAGACCCAGTACTTC
>TRBJ1-2|.|TRBV3-1|many
CASSQVGDYGYTF
TGTGCCAGCAGCCAGGTGGGGGACTATGGCTACACCTTC
>TRBJ1-6|.|TRBV7-2|few
CASSFVGPGSNSPLHF
TGTGCCAGCAGCTTTGTTGGGCCCGGCAGTAATTCACCCCTCCACTTT
>TRBJ1-1|.|TRBV30|.
CAWIPRLLRRGGTEAFF
TGTGCCTGGATTCCCCGATTACTCCGGCGGGGGGGGACTGAAGCTTTCTTT
>TRBJ1-5|TRBD1|TRBV20-1|few
CSAGRQGSGNQPQHF
TGCAGTGCTGGACGACAGGGATCGGGCAATCAGCCCCAGCATTTT
>TRBJ2-5|.|TRBV7-3|.
CASSLLAGKQETQYF
TGTGCCAGCAGCTTATTGGCGGGGAAGCAAGAGACCCAGTACTTC
>TRBJ1-5|TRBD1|TRBV20-1|.
CSASTHGTGHQPQHF
TGCAGTGCCAGTACCCACGGGACAGGGCATCAGCCCCAGCATTTT
>TRBJ2-5|.|TRBV10-3|many
CAIRAGGNEQYF
TGTGCCATCAGGGCCGGGGGCAATGAGCAGTACTTC
>TRBJ2-1|.|TRBV27|.
CASRGGETQFF
TGTGCCAGCAGAGGGGGGGAGACCCAGTTCTTC
>TRBJ2-7|.|TRBV7-8|.
CASSLVSPAAYEQYF
TGTGCCAGCAGCTTAGTTTCCCCGGCCGCGTACGAGCAGTACTTC
>TRBJ2-7|TRBD1|TRBV29-1|.
CSAGGPNSYNEQYF
TGCAGCGCAGGGGGCCCTAACTCCTACAATGAGCAGTACTTC
>TRBJ1-2|.|TRBV29-1|few
CSVVDRRGPNYGYTF
TGCAGCGTTGTAGATCGAAGGGGTCCTAACTATGGCTACACCTTC
>TRBJ1-4|.|TRBV4-3|.
CASSLLGPVLTLKGGKEKLFF
TGCGCCAGCAGCCTACTGGGACCCGTCTTAACTCTAAAGGGGGGAAAAGAAAAACTGTTTTTT
>TRBJ1-5|.|TRBV20-1|.
CSATQGNQPQHF
TGCAGTGCTACACAGGGAAATCAGCCCCAGCATTTT
>TRBJ2-1|.|TRBV9|.
CAGADRTEPNNEQFF
TGTGCCGGCGCCGACCGCACCGAGCCCAACAATGAGCAGTTCTTC